These 12 T cell receptor beta chains were sequenced from one sample in a study of a mutant IDH1 vaccine in newly diagnosed glioma. Sequencing was performed with immunoSEQ multiplex PCR; in TCRdb, only in-frame clones are kept and a portion is missing. The sample consists of about 32,000 clones, roughly 78% of them appearing once. Their antigens are not known. Indicated time point: week 11, during vaccination. All doses held 300 ug of mutant IDH1 20-mer peptide, with topical imiquimod. Sequencing used PBMCs, obtained from a glioma patient whose treatment included an IDH1 peptide vaccine. The receptors here all came from a man aged 30 to 45 with glioma.

The rearrangement uses TRBV15 and TRBJ1-2; 11 bases are a match to TRBD1. Per the germline V gene, CDR1 is LNHNV and CDR2 is YYDKDF (reference sequence). The trim removed 1 base at V and 3 bases at J, leaving 4 bases unmatched. The CDR3 spans 16 residues. CDR3 loop: CATSRGGQGVYYGYTF. The CDR3 coding sequence is TGTGCCACCAGCAGAGGGGGACAGGGGGTGTACTATGGCTACACCTTC.

A few counts support this clone. The chain links TRBV18 to TRBJ1-6, with a weak D call TRBD1 (5 bases). The CDR3 spans 15 residues. V gave up 2 bases and J gave up 10 bases, with 15 bases separating them. Germline V CDR1 and CDR2: KGHSH, LQKENI. CDR3 sequence: CASSPGDGTRSPLHF. CDR3 DNA sequence: TGTGCCAGCTCACCAGGGGACGGGACGAGATCACCCCTCCACTTT.

The chain recombines TRBV5-6 with TRBJ1-2; 7 bases map to TRBD1. CDR3 length: 14 residues. Looked up from germline, CDR1 is SGHDT and CDR2 is YYEEEE. Trimming took 2 bases from V and 6 from J; bases not matched to a gene: 7. Written as DNA, the CDR3 is TGTGCCAGCAGCTTAATACAGGGGTTAGATGGCTACACCTTC. Translating it yields CASSLIQGLDGYTF. The entire variable domain, with the rest obtained from reference TRBV5-6 and TRBJ1-2, is as follows: DAGVTQSPTHLIKTRGQQVTLRCSPKSGHDTVSWYQQALGQGPQFIFQYYEEEERQRGNFPDRFSGHQFPNYSSELNVNALLLGDSALYLCASSLIQGLDGYTFGSGTRLTVV.

The CDR3 spells CASSEAVVGTDTQYF. CDR3 nucleotide sequence: TGTGCCAGCAGTGAAGCGGTCGTGGGCACAGATACGCAGTATTTT. The rearrangement joins TRBV6-1 to TRBJ2-3; D is unclear. Germline V CDR1 and CDR2: MNHNS, SASEGT. The CDR3 runs 15 residues. The germline V and J ends were trimmed by 0 bases and 1 base, with 8 bases remaining between them.

A few counts support this clone. This chain links TRBV2 with TRBJ1-5; D possibly corresponds to TRBD1 (5 bases). CDR3 length: 14 residues. The V end lost 6 bases, the J end lost 7 bases, and 16 bases lay between the germline ends. Germline V gene sequence: CDR1 SNHLY, CDR2 FYNNEI. The CDR3 sequence is CASRGTARGQPQHF. The CDR3 DNA sequence: TGTGCCAGCAGGGGAACGGCAAGGGGCCAGCCCCAGCATTTT.

The chain combines TRBV2 with TRBJ1-2; TRBD1 agrees at 7 bases. CDR1 and CDR2 from the germline V gene are SNHLY and FYNNEI. This CDR3 is built from 11 residues. Trimming removed 11 bases from V and 4 bases from J; junction bases left unmatched: 4. The CDR3 here is CAAWDSYGYTF. The CDR3 DNA follows: TGTGCCGCGTGGGACAGCTATGGCTACACCTTC.

With regard to this clone: Other DNA sequences within the sample encode an identical CDR3. The rearrangement uses TRBV9 and TRBJ1-1, with D unclear. This CDR3 contains 15 residues. Germline lookup yields CDR1 SGDLS and CDR2 YYNGEE. Trimming took 0 bases from V and 3 from J, leaving 12 bases between them. The CDR3 protein is CASSVGSGPHTEAFF. CDR3 coding DNA: TGTGCCAGCAGCGTAGGATCAGGACCTCACACTGAAGCTTTCTTT.

The genes are TRBV7-2 and TRBJ2-7; 7 bases are a match to TRBD1. Germline CDR1 and CDR2: SGHTA and FQGNSA. CDR3 length: 14 residues. Unmatched junction bases numbered 4, after V lost 5 bases and J lost 0 bases. CDR3 in amino acids: CASSLTGTSYEQYF. For the CDR3, the DNA is TGTGCCAGCAGCCTGACAGGGACCTCCTACGAGCAGTACTTC.

The rearrangement uses TRBV13 and TRBJ1-4; D not certain. Per germline, CDR1 PRHDT and CDR2 FYEKMQ (reference sequence). The CDR3 length is 15 residues. Trimming left V 5 bases short and J 8 bases short, with 18 bases between. DNA of the CDR3: TGTGCCAGCAGCCCGGCTCTAGGACCGTACGAAAAACTGTTTTTT. This codes for CASSPALGPYEKLFF.

The chain links TRBV5-1 to TRBJ1-1; possible D gene TRBD1, 6 bases. Trimming took 9 bases from V and 0 from J, leaving 15 bases between them. In germline, CDR1 is SGHRS, CDR2 YFSETQ. There are 14 residues in the CDR3. CDR3 sequence: CATRQAGVNTEAFF. The CDR3, as DNA: TGCGCCACCCGACAGGCTGGGGTGAACACTGAAGCTTTCTTT.

The chain carries TRBV4-1 and TRBJ2-6; no clear D gene. V dropped 1 base and J dropped 0 bases, with 10 bases sitting between them. The CDR3 consists of 17 residues. Germline V gives CDR1 MGHRA, CDR2 YSYEKL. The CDR3 sequence: CASSQGAVYSGANVLTF. CDR3 DNA sequence: TGCGCCAGCAGCCAAGGAGCAGTTTACTCTGGGGCCAACGTCCTGACTTTC.

The chain joins TRBV5-1 to TRBJ2-1, with D hard to call. The CDR3 is 13 residues long. Trimming shortened V by 0 bases and J by 4 bases, and 5 bases separated the two germline ends. The germline V gene has CDR1 SGHRS and CDR2 YFSETQ. The CDR3 DNA sequence: TGCGCCAGCAGCTTGGGACTTTACAATGAGCAGTTCTTC. It specifies CASSLGLYNEQFF.